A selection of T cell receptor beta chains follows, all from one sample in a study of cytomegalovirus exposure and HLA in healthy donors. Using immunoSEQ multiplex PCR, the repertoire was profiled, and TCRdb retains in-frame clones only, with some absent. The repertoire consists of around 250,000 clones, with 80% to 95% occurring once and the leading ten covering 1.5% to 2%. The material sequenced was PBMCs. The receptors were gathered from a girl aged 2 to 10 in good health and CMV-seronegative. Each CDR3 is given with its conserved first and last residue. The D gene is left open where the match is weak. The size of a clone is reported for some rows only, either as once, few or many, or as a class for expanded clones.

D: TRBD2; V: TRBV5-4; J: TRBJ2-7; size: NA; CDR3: CASSLDSASGIYEQYF; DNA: TGTGCCAGCAGCTTGGATTCGGCTAGCGGAATCTACGAGCAGTACTTC
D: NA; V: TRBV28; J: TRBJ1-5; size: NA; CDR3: CASSLGGGNQPQHF; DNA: TGTGCCAGCAGTTTAGGAGGGGGCAATCAGCCCCAGCATTTT
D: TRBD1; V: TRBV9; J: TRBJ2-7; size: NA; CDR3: CASSVDTGVSYEQYF; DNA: TGTGCCAGCAGCGTAGACACAGGGGTCTCCTACGAGCAGTACTTC
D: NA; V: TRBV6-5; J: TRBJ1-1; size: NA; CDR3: CASTGQMNTEAFF; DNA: TGTGCCAGTACTGGACAGATGAACACTGAAGCTTTCTTT
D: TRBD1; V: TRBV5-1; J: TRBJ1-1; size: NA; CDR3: CASSPGQGATEAFF; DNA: TGCGCCAGCAGCCCGGGGCAGGGGGCGACTGAAGCTTTCTTT
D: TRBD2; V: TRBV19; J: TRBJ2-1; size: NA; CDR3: CASMRGLAGGWEQFF; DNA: TGTGCCAGTATGAGGGGACTAGCGGGAGGCTGGGAGCAGTTCTTC
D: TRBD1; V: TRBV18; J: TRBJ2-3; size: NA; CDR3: CASSFGQGGTDTQYF; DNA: TGTGCCAGCTCATTTGGACAGGGGGGCACAGATACGCAGTATTTT
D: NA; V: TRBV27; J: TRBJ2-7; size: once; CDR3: CASRGDNTYEQYF; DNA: TGTGCCAGCAGGGGGGACAACACCTACGAGCAGTACTTC
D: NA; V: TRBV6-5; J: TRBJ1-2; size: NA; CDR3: CATGRGGGGYTF; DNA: TGTGCCACCGGACGGGGGGGAGGCGGCTACACCTTC
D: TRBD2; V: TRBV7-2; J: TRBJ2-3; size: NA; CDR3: CASSLVREGDTQYF; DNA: TGTGCCAGCAGCTTAGTACGGGAGGGGGATACGCAGTATTTT
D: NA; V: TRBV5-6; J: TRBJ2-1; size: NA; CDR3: CASTQGATSEQFF; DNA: TGTGCCAGCACACAGGGAGCGACATCTGAGCAGTTCTTC
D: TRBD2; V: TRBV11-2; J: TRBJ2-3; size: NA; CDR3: CAGRWGLADPLGPDTQYF; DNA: TGTGCCGGCCGCTGGGGACTAGCGGATCCCCTCGGTCCGGATACGCAGTATTTT
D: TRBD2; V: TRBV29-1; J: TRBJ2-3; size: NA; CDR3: CSVGASGRTDTQYF; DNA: TGCAGCGTTGGGGCTAGCGGGAGGACAGATACGCAGTATTTT
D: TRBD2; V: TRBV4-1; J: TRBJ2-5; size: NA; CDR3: CASSSGLAMRETQYF; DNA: TGCGCCAGCAGCTCGGGACTAGCGATGAGAGAGACCCAGTACTTC
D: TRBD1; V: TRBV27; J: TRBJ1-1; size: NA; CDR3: CASSSRQGSLDTEAFF; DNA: TGTGCCAGCAGTTCTAGACAGGGAAGCTTGGACACTGAAGCTTTCTTT
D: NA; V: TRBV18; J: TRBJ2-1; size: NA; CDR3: CASSPMDSGQFF; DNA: TGTGCCAGCTCCCCGATGGACAGTGGGCAGTTCTTC
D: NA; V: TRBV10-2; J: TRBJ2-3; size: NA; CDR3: CASSELGSTDTQYF; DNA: TGCGCCAGCAGTGAACTAGGAAGCACAGATACGCAGTATTTT
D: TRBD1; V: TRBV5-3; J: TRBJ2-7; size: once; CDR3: CARSYGQGAREQYF; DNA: TGTGCCAGAAGCTACGGACAGGGGGCGCGGGAGCAGTACTTC
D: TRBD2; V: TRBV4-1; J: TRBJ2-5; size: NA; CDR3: CASSQGLLAGVYQETQYF; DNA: TGCGCCAGCAGCCAAGGCCTACTAGCGGGAGTTTACCAAGAGACCCAGTACTTC
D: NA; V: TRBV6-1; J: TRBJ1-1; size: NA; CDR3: CASHAGLNTEAFF; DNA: TGTGCCAGCCACGCAGGCCTTAACACTGAAGCTTTCTTT
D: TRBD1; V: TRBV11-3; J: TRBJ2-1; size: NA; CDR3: CASSPGTGSSGEQFF; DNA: TGTGCCAGCAGCCCCGGGACAGGGTCGTCGGGTGAGCAGTTCTTC
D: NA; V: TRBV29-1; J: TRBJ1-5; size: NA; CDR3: CSVEEGLGQPQHF; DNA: TGCAGCGTTGAGGAGGGTTTGGGTCAGCCCCAGCATTTT
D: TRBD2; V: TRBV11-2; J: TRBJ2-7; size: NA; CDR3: CASSFRTSDSYEQYF; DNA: TGTGCCAGCAGCTTTCGGACTAGCGACTCCTACGAGCAGTACTTC
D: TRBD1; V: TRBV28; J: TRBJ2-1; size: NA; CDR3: CASSFSHQGQGAGEQFF; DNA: TGTGCCAGCAGTTTTAGTCATCAAGGACAGGGGGCCGGTGAGCAGTTCTTC
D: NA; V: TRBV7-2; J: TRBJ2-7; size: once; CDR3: CASSSHGGPYEQYF; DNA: TGTGCCAGCAGCTCTCACGGGGGACCCTACGAGCAGTACTTC
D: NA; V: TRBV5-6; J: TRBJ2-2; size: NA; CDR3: CASSLGDRKYTGELFF; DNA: TGTGCCAGCAGCTTGGGTGACAGGAAATACACCGGGGAGCTGTTTTTT
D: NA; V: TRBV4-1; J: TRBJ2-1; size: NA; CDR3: CASSQADRLYEQFF; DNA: TGCGCCAGCAGCCAGGCCGATCGTTTGTATGAGCAGTTCTTC
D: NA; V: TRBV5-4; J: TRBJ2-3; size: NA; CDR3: CASSSDTGADTQYF; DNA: TGTGCCAGCAGCTCGGACACAGGCGCAGATACGCAGTATTTT
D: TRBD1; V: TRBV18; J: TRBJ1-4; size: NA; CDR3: CASSPRAQTGGAANEKLFF; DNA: TGTGCCAGCTCACCACGGGCGCAGACAGGGGGCGCTGCTAATGAAAAACTGTTTTTT
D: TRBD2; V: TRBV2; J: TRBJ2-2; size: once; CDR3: CASRRTSVGELFF; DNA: TGTGCCAGCAGGAGAACTAGCGTAGGGGAGCTGTTTTTT
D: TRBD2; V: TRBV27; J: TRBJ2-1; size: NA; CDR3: CASSLGLALYNEQFF; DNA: TGTGCCAGCAGCCTGGGACTAGCTCTCTACAATGAGCAGTTCTTC
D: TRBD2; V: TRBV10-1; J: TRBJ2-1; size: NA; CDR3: CATRLAGGLEQFF; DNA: TGCGCCACCAGACTAGCGGGAGGGCTTGAGCAGTTCTTC
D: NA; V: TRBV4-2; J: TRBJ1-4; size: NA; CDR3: CASKGGGEKLFF; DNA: TGTGCCAGCAAGGGGGGGGGTGAAAAACTGTTTTTT
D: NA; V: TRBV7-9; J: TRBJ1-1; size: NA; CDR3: CSSSRTGQNEAFF; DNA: TGTTCCAGCAGCCGAACCGGACAGAACGAAGCTTTCTTT
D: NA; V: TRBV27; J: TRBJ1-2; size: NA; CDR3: CASSFGQGYGYTF; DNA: TGTGCCAGCAGTTTCGGTCAGGGCTATGGCTACACCTTC
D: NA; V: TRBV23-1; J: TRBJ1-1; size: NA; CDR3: CASSHHGAGRKNTEAFF; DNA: TGCGCCAGCAGTCACCATGGTGCAGGGCGGAAGAACACTGAAGCTTTCTTT
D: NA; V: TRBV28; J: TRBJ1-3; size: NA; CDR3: CASSSIQGASSGNTIYF; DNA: TGTGCCAGCAGCTCGATTCAGGGTGCCAGCTCTGGAAACACCATATATTTT
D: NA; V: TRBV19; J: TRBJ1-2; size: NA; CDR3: CASSDGERSYGYTF; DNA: TGTGCCAGTAGTGACGGGGAGAGAAGCTATGGCTACACCTTC
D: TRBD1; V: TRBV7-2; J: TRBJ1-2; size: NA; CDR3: CASSLVQGIGGYTF; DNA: TGTGCCAGCAGCTTAGTACAGGGGATAGGTGGCTACACCTTC
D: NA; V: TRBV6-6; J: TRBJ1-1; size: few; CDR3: CASPGNTEAFF; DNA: TGTGCCAGCCCGGGTAACACTGAAGCTTTCTTT
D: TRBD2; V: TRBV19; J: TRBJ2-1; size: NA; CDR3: CASNLISGGAREQFF; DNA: TGTGCCAGTAACCTCATTAGCGGGGGGGCTCGGGAGCAGTTCTTC
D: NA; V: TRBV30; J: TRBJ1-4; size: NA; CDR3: CAWSVLGAQGEKLFF; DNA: TGTGCCTGGAGTGTACTGGGGGCGCAGGGTGAAAAACTGTTTTTT